These 6 T cell receptor beta chains originate from one sample sequenced in a study of blood T cell repertoires in COVID-19. The assay was immunoSEQ multiplex PCR, and TCRdb's table has in-frame clones only and misses some. The sample includes some 170,000 clones, roughly 80% seen only once; the top ten take approximately 3%. The sample taken for sequencing was peripheral blood. These receptors came from a man between 65 and 79 years old with acute or convalescent COVID-19.

The chain carries TRBV28 and TRBJ1-2; D might be TRBD1 (5 bases). CDR1 and CDR2 (germline): MDHEN, SYDVKM. CDR3 length: 14 residues. Trimming shortened V by 5 bases and J by 8 bases, and 18 bases separated the two germline ends. The CDR3 spells CASSSGAPGYGYTF. CDR3 in DNA: TGTGCCAGCAGTAGTGGGGCTCCAGGGTACGGCTACACCTTC.

The CDR3 coding sequence is TGTGCCAGCAGCAGCGGAGGGGTTGGTGGTACTGACGCTGAAGCTTTCTTT. Its translation: CASSSGGVGGTDAEAFF. The genes are TRBV7-9 and TRBJ1-1; maybe TRBD1 (5 bases). Trimming took off 5 bases at V and 6 bases at J, with 25 bases between the two ends. This CDR3 contains 17 residues. The germline V gene has CDR1 SEHNR and CDR2 FQNEAQ (reference sequence).

This clone was observed a handful of times. The J gene is TRBJ2-2, the V gene TRBV19, with D uncertain. Germline V gene data show CDR1 as LNHDA and CDR2 as SQIVND (reference sequence). CDR3 length equals 12 residues. The ends were cut back, 4 bases at V and 7 bases at J, with 7 bases in the middle. CDR3 coding DNA: TGTGCCAGTAGTAGCTCGGTCGGGGAGCTGTTTTTT. It translates to CASSSSVGELFF.

V gene TRBV6-5 combines with J gene TRBJ2-3, with 9 bases matching TRBD1. Germline values: CDR1 MNHEY, CDR2 SVGAGI. After removal of 3 bases from V and 4 bases from J, the junction contained 5 bases not matched to a gene. The CDR3 runs to 15 residues. CDR3 loop: CASSYPGQGADTQYF. The DNA of the CDR3 is TGTGCCAGCAGTTATCCGGGACAGGGTGCAGATACGCAGTATTTT.

The chain joins TRBV5-4 to TRBJ1-1, with 8 bases that match TRBD1. There are 13 residues in the CDR3. CDR1 and CDR2 (germline): SGHNT, YYREEE (reference sequence). The J segment lost 4 bases and the V segment lost 4 bases, leaving 3 bases of the junction unmatched. The CDR3 DNA is TGTGCCAGCAGCCGGACAGGGATCACTGAAGCTTTCTTT. This encodes CASSRTGITEAFF.

The chain recombines TRBV19 with TRBJ2-5; 12 bases are a match to TRBD2. Losses at the gene ends were 6 bases for V and 5 bases for J; bases not matched to a gene: 10. The germline V gene has CDR1 LNHDA and CDR2 SQIVND (reference sequence). The CDR3 covers 16 residues. The CDR3 sequence: CASSLLAGGPRETQYF. In DNA, the CDR3 is TGTGCCAGTAGCCTGCTAGCGGGGGGGCCCAGGGAGACCCAGTACTTC.